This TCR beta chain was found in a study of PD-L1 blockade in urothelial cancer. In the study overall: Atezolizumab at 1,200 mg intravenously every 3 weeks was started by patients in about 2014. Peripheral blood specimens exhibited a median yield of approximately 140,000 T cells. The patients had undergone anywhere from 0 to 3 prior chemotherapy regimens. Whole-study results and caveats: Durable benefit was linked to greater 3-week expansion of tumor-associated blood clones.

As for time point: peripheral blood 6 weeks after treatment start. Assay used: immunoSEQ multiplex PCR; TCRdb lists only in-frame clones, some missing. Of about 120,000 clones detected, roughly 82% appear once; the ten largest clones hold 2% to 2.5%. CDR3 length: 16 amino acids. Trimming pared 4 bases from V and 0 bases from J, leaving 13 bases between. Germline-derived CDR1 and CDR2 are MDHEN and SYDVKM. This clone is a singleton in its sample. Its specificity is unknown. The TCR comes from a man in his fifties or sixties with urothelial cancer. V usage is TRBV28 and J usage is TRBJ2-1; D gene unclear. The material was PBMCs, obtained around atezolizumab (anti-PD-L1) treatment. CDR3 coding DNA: TGTGCCAGCAGTTCCCCTTCTTCCAGCTCCTACAATGAGCAGTTCTTC. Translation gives CASSSPSSSSYNEQFF.